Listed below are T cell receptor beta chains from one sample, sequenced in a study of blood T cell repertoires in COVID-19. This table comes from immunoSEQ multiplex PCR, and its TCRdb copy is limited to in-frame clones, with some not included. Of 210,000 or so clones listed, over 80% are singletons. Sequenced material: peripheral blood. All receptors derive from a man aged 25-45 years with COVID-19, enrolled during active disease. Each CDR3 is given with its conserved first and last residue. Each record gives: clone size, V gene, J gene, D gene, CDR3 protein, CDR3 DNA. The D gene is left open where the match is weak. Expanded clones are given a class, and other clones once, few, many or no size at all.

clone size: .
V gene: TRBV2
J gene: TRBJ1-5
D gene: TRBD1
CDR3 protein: CASSGNRGNQPQHF
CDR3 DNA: TGTGCCAGCAGTGGGAACAGGGGTAATCAGCCCCAGCATTTT

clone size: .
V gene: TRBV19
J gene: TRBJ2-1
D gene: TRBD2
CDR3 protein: CASKLASGGASYNEQFF
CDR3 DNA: TGTGCCAGTAAATTGGCTAGCGGGGGGGCTTCCTACAATGAGCAGTTCTTC

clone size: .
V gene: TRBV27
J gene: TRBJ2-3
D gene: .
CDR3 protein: CASSWRPGGTDTQYF
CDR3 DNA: TGTGCCAGCAGTTGGAGGCCAGGGGGCACAGATACGCAGTATTTT

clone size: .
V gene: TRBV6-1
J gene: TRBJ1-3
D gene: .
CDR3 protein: CASSENQGVNTIYF
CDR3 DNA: TGTGCCAGCAGTGAAAACCAAGGGGTAAACACCATATATTTT

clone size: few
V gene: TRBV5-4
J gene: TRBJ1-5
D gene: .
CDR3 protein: CASSLGGGRQPQHF
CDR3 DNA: TGTGCCAGCAGCTTGGGGGGTGGGAGACAGCCCCAGCATTTT

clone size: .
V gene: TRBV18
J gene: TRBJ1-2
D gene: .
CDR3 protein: CASSRDSDSNYGYTF
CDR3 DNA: TGTGCCAGCTCACGAGACAGCGATTCTAACTATGGCTACACCTTC

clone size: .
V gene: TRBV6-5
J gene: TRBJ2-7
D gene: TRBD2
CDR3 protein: CASSLAGDSYEQYF
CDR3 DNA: TGTGCCAGCAGTCTAGCGGGGGACTCCTACGAGCAGTACTTC

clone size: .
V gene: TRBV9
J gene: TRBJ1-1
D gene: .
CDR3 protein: CASSGTASGEAFF
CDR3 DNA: TGTGCCAGCAGCGGAACAGCCTCAGGGGAAGCTTTCTTT

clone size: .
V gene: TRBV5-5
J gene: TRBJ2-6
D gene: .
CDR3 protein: CASSIRYRDTGANVLTF
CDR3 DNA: TGTGCCAGCAGCATCCGATACAGGGACACTGGGGCCAACGTCCTGACTTTC

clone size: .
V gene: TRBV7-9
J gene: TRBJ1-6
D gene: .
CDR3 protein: CASSKAANSPLHF
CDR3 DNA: TGTGCCAGCAGCAAAGCGGCCAATTCACCCCTCCACTTT

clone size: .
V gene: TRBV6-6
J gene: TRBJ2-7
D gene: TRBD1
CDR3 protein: CASSGWGQGDSYEQYF
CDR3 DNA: TGTGCCAGCAGTGGGTGGGGACAGGGGGACTCCTACGAGCAGTACTTC

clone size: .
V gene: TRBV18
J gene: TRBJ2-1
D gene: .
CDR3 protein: CASSLQTEINEQFF
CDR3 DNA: TGTGCCAGCTCACTCCAGACAGAAATAAATGAGCAGTTCTTC

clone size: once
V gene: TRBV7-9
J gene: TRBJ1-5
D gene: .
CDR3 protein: CASSRAGAHQPQHF
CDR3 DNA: TGTGCCAGCAGCCGAGCGGGGGCCCACCAGCCCCAGCATTTT

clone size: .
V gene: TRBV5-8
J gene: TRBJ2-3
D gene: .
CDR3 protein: CASSLLGGRRTDTQYF
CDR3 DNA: TGTGCCAGCAGCTTGCTCGGGGGGCGGCGCACAGATACGCAGTATTTT

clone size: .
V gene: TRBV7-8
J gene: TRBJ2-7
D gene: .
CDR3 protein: CASSLVTASYEQYF
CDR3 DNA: TGTGCCAGCAGCTTAGTCACAGCCTCCTACGAGCAGTACTTC